A selection of T cell receptor beta chains follows, all from one sample in a study of blood T cell repertoires in COVID-19. Using immunoSEQ multiplex PCR, the repertoire was profiled, and TCRdb retains in-frame clones only, with some absent. Of under 150,000 clones in the sample, about 88% were seen once. Sequenced: peripheral blood. These receptors were taken from a man aged 50 to 60 with active COVID-19. Both conserved end residues are part of each CDR3. Each record gives: D gene, CDR3 length, V gene, J gene, clone size, CDR3 DNA, CDR3 protein. D genes are given only for firm matches. Some rows have no size entry. The others give once, few or many, or a class for an expanded clone.

d_call: TRBD2
cdr3_length: 16
v_call: TRBV2
j_call: TRBJ2-2
clone_size: -
cdr3_nt: TGTGCCAGCAGCTTGACTAGCGGGAGTCCCACCGGGGAGCTGTTTTTT
cdr3_aa: CASSLTSGSPTGELFF

d_call: TRBD2
cdr3_length: 15
v_call: TRBV23-1
j_call: TRBJ2-7
clone_size: -
cdr3_nt: TGCGCCAGCAGTTTCGGGGCGGGGGGCCAACACGAGCAGTACTTC
cdr3_aa: CASSFGAGGQHEQYF

d_call: -
cdr3_length: 17
v_call: TRBV6-1
j_call: TRBJ2-1
clone_size: -
cdr3_nt: TGTGCCAGCAGTGATCGGGTACGTCCCAGCTCCTACAATGAGCAGTTCTTC
cdr3_aa: CASSDRVRPSSYNEQFF

d_call: -
cdr3_length: 15
v_call: TRBV7-6
j_call: TRBJ1-3
clone_size: -
cdr3_nt: TGTGCCAGCAGCTTAGATCCAGGGTCTGGAAACACCATATATTTT
cdr3_aa: CASSLDPGSGNTIYF

d_call: TRBD1
cdr3_length: 16
v_call: TRBV24-1
j_call: TRBJ1-5
clone_size: -
cdr3_nt: TGTGCCACCAGTGGGGCAGGGGGCTCTTATGATCAGCCCCAGCATTTT
cdr3_aa: CATSGAGGSYDQPQHF

d_call: -
cdr3_length: 13
v_call: TRBV5-1
j_call: TRBJ1-4
clone_size: -
cdr3_nt: TGCGCCAGCAGGGCAGGGAGGGGTGAAAAACTGTTTTTT
cdr3_aa: CASRAGRGEKLFF

d_call: TRBD1
cdr3_length: 14
v_call: TRBV18
j_call: TRBJ1-5
clone_size: -
cdr3_nt: TGTGCCAGCTCATCAGGGGGAGGAAATCAGCCCCAGCATTTT
cdr3_aa: CASSSGGGNQPQHF

d_call: TRBD2
cdr3_length: 16
v_call: TRBV14
j_call: TRBJ2-1
clone_size: -
cdr3_nt: TGTGCCAGCAGCCAAGGGGCTAGCGGGGGGCCCCATGAGCAGTTCTTC
cdr3_aa: CASSQGASGGPHEQFF

d_call: -
cdr3_length: 12
v_call: TRBV6-6
j_call: TRBJ2-1
clone_size: -
cdr3_nt: TGTGCCAGCAGTTACCCCCAGGGACATCAGTTCTTC
cdr3_aa: CASSYPQGHQFF

d_call: TRBD2
cdr3_length: 16
v_call: TRBV28
j_call: TRBJ2-1
clone_size: -
cdr3_nt: TGTGCCAGCAGTTTATCCCCAATGACTAGCGGAAATGAGCAGTTCTTC
cdr3_aa: CASSLSPMTSGNEQFF

d_call: TRBD2
cdr3_length: 15
v_call: TRBV7-9
j_call: TRBJ2-1
clone_size: -
cdr3_nt: TGTGCCAGCAGCTTAGTGGGGACTAATGTTCAGTTGTCGTTCTTC
cdr3_aa: CASSLVGTNVQLSFF

d_call: TRBD1
cdr3_length: 15
v_call: TRBV2
j_call: TRBJ1-3
clone_size: once
cdr3_nt: TGTGCCAGCACCCGACAGGGCTTAGCTGGAAACACCATATATTTT
cdr3_aa: CASTRQGLAGNTIYF

d_call: -
cdr3_length: 14
v_call: TRBV28
j_call: TRBJ1-5
clone_size: -
cdr3_nt: TGTGCCAGCAGTTTCACAGGGAACAATCAGCCCCAGCATTTT
cdr3_aa: CASSFTGNNQPQHF

d_call: TRBD1
cdr3_length: 13
v_call: TRBV18
j_call: TRBJ2-1
clone_size: -
cdr3_nt: TGTGCCAGCACTCGACAGGGTAACAATGAGCAGTTCTTC
cdr3_aa: CASTRQGNNEQFF

d_call: -
cdr3_length: 12
v_call: TRBV11-2
j_call: TRBJ2-3
clone_size: few
cdr3_nt: TGTGCCAGCAGCCCTAGCACAGATACGCAGTATTTT
cdr3_aa: CASSPSTDTQYF

d_call: -
cdr3_length: 16
v_call: TRBV21-1
j_call: TRBJ1-2
clone_size: -
cdr3_nt: TGTGCCAGCAGCGCCTTCCAGGGTGGATGGTACTATGGCTACACCTTC
cdr3_aa: CASSAFQGGWYYGYTF

d_call: -
cdr3_length: 15
v_call: TRBV2
j_call: TRBJ2-5
clone_size: -
cdr3_nt: TGTGCCAGCAGTGATAGGTTGGGTCCTCGGGGGACCCAGTACTTC
cdr3_aa: CASSDRLGPRGTQYF

d_call: TRBD1
cdr3_length: 15
v_call: TRBV4-2
j_call: TRBJ2-3
clone_size: -
cdr3_nt: TGTGCCAGCAGCCAAGGCGGGACAGGGTCGAGCCCGCAGTATTTT
cdr3_aa: CASSQGGTGSSPQYF

d_call: TRBD2
cdr3_length: 13
v_call: TRBV7-9
j_call: TRBJ2-1
clone_size: -
cdr3_nt: TGTGCCAGCAGCCCGACCGGGAGCGGGGTGGAGTTCTTC
cdr3_aa: CASSPTGSGVEFF

d_call: TRBD1
cdr3_length: 18
v_call: TRBV30
j_call: TRBJ1-5
clone_size: few
cdr3_nt: TGTGCCTGGAGTGGCCGGGACAGGGGAATCTCAGGCAATCAGCCCCAGCATTTT
cdr3_aa: CAWSGRDRGISGNQPQHF

d_call: -
cdr3_length: 17
v_call: TRBV10-2
j_call: TRBJ2-1
clone_size: -
cdr3_nt: TGCGCCAGCAGTGAGTTCAGGTCCAATTGGGGGGTCAATGAGCAGTTCTTC
cdr3_aa: CASSEFRSNWGVNEQFF

d_call: -
cdr3_length: 17
v_call: TRBV28
j_call: TRBJ2-1
clone_size: -
cdr3_nt: TGTGCCAGCATTGCTGGGGGGGGGCCAGGAGGATACAATGAGCAGTTCTTC
cdr3_aa: CASIAGGGPGGYNEQFF

d_call: -
cdr3_length: 12
v_call: TRBV6-5
j_call: TRBJ2-2
clone_size: -
cdr3_nt: TGTGCCAGCAGACAGGGCACCGGGGAGCTGTTTTTT
cdr3_aa: CASRQGTGELFF

d_call: -
cdr3_length: 13
v_call: TRBV6-6
j_call: TRBJ2-5
clone_size: -
cdr3_nt: TGTGCCAGCAGTCTAGCCAGCCAAGAGACCCAGTACTTC
cdr3_aa: CASSLASQETQYF

d_call: -
cdr3_length: 15
v_call: TRBV11-2
j_call: TRBJ1-3
clone_size: -
cdr3_nt: TGTGCCAGCAGCTTAGACGTCTTGAGCGGAAACACCATATATTTT
cdr3_aa: CASSLDVLSGNTIYF

d_call: TRBD2
cdr3_length: 15
v_call: TRBV6-1
j_call: TRBJ2-1
clone_size: -
cdr3_nt: TGTGCCAGCAGTGAGGGACTAGCGGGAGCCAATGAGCAGTTCTTC
cdr3_aa: CASSEGLAGANEQFF

d_call: -
cdr3_length: 16
v_call: TRBV14
j_call: TRBJ2-1
clone_size: -
cdr3_nt: TGTGCCAGCAGCCAAGGTAGGGCAAGGGGCTACAATGAGCAGTTCTTC
cdr3_aa: CASSQGRARGYNEQFF

d_call: TRBD1
cdr3_length: 15
v_call: TRBV6-5
j_call: TRBJ1-2
clone_size: -
cdr3_nt: TGTGCCAGCAGTTCGGACAGGGGCGGTGGCTATGGCTACACCTTC
cdr3_aa: CASSSDRGGGYGYTF

d_call: -
cdr3_length: 16
v_call: TRBV18
j_call: TRBJ1-2
clone_size: -
cdr3_nt: TGTGCCAGCTCACCCCAGTGGACACAAACATCCTATGGCTACACCTTC
cdr3_aa: CASSPQWTQTSYGYTF

d_call: -
cdr3_length: 12
v_call: TRBV7-9
j_call: TRBJ1-2
clone_size: -
cdr3_nt: TGTGCCAGCAGCTTAGTCGACTATGGCTACACCTTC
cdr3_aa: CASSLVDYGYTF

d_call: TRBD1
cdr3_length: 15
v_call: TRBV5-4
j_call: TRBJ1-1
clone_size: -
cdr3_nt: TGTGCCAGCAGCTTGGCTGGACAGGGACGCACTGAAGCTTTCTTT
cdr3_aa: CASSLAGQGRTEAFF

d_call: -
cdr3_length: 18
v_call: TRBV18
j_call: TRBJ2-2
clone_size: -
cdr3_nt: TGTGCCAGCTCACCACCCCTAGCCGGGATTATGGCCCACGGGGAGCTGTTTTTT
cdr3_aa: CASSPPLAGIMAHGELFF

d_call: -
cdr3_length: 13
v_call: TRBV7-9
j_call: TRBJ2-2
clone_size: -
cdr3_nt: TGTGCCAGCAGCTTAGCGATGCGAGGGGAGCTGTTTTTT
cdr3_aa: CASSLAMRGELFF

d_call: -
cdr3_length: 18
v_call: TRBV18
j_call: TRBJ1-6
clone_size: once
cdr3_nt: TGTGCCAGCTCACCACTTGGGACTTCAAGCTCCTATAATTCACCCCTCCACTTT
cdr3_aa: CASSPLGTSSSYNSPLHF

d_call: TRBD1
cdr3_length: 15
v_call: TRBV19
j_call: TRBJ1-1
clone_size: -
cdr3_nt: TGTGCCAGTAGTCTACAGGGGGCCCTGAACACTGAAGCTTTCTTT
cdr3_aa: CASSLQGALNTEAFF

d_call: -
cdr3_length: 15
v_call: TRBV18
j_call: TRBJ2-7
clone_size: -
cdr3_nt: TGTGCCAGCTCACCGGAGCTCACAGGACCCTACGAGCAGTACTTC
cdr3_aa: CASSPELTGPYEQYF

d_call: -
cdr3_length: 16
v_call: TRBV3-1/TRBV3-2
j_call: TRBJ1-6
clone_size: -
cdr3_nt: TGTGCCAGCAGCTACGCGACGACAGGCTATAATTCACCCCTCCACTTT
cdr3_aa: CASSYATTGYNSPLHF

d_call: -
cdr3_length: 12
v_call: TRBV12-3/TRBV12-4
j_call: TRBJ1-1
clone_size: -
cdr3_nt: TGTGCCAGCAGTTTAGAACAGGTTACAGCTTTCTTT
cdr3_aa: CASSLEQVTAFF

d_call: -
cdr3_length: 12
v_call: TRBV12-3/TRBV12-4
j_call: TRBJ2-5
clone_size: -
cdr3_nt: TGTGCCAGCAGTTTCCCTAAAGAGACCCAGTACTTC
cdr3_aa: CASSFPKETQYF

d_call: TRBD1
cdr3_length: 14
v_call: TRBV29-1
j_call: TRBJ1-5
clone_size: -
cdr3_nt: TGCAGCGTAACCAGAGGACAGGGAGATCAGCCCCAGCATTTT
cdr3_aa: CSVTRGQGDQPQHF

d_call: TRBD2
cdr3_length: 17
v_call: TRBV5-6
j_call: TRBJ2-1
clone_size: -
cdr3_nt: TGTGCCAGCAGCTTAGGGCTAGCGGGGGGGCGCTACAATGAGCAGTTCTTC
cdr3_aa: CASSLGLAGGRYNEQFF

d_call: TRBD1
cdr3_length: 17
v_call: TRBV11-3
j_call: TRBJ2-1
clone_size: -
cdr3_nt: TGTGCCAGCAGCCTCAACTCTAGACAGGGAATATACAATGAGCAGTTCTTC
cdr3_aa: CASSLNSRQGIYNEQFF

d_call: -
cdr3_length: 13
v_call: TRBV19
j_call: TRBJ1-4
clone_size: -
cdr3_nt: TGTGCCAGTAGACAGGGAATTGGTGAAAAACTGTTTTTT
cdr3_aa: CASRQGIGEKLFF

d_call: TRBD1
cdr3_length: 16
v_call: TRBV19
j_call: TRBJ1-2
clone_size: -
cdr3_nt: TGTGCCAGTACGTGGGGACAGGGGGCCCCTAACTATGGCTACACCTTC
cdr3_aa: CASTWGQGAPNYGYTF

d_call: -
cdr3_length: 14
v_call: TRBV6-6
j_call: TRBJ1-2
clone_size: once
cdr3_nt: TGTGCCAGCAGTGACAGCCACTCTAACTATGGCTACACCTTC
cdr3_aa: CASSDSHSNYGYTF

d_call: TRBD1
cdr3_length: 17
v_call: TRBV4-1
j_call: TRBJ1-2
clone_size: -
cdr3_nt: TGCGCCAGCAGCCAAGATATCGGGACAGGGCTGATGTATGGCTACACCTTC
cdr3_aa: CASSQDIGTGLMYGYTF

d_call: -
cdr3_length: 14
v_call: TRBV3-1/TRBV3-2
j_call: TRBJ1-3
clone_size: -
cdr3_nt: TGTGCCAGCAGCCAAGGGCTCTCTGGAAACACCATATATTTT
cdr3_aa: CASSQGLSGNTIYF

d_call: -
cdr3_length: 15
v_call: TRBV3-1/TRBV3-2
j_call: TRBJ1-3
clone_size: -
cdr3_nt: TGTGCCAGCAGCCAAGTTGGGGGCGAAGGAAACACCATATATTTT
cdr3_aa: CASSQVGGEGNTIYF

d_call: -
cdr3_length: 14
v_call: TRBV30
j_call: TRBJ1-5
clone_size: -
cdr3_nt: TGTGCCTGGGGAACAGGGTTGAGCAATCAGCCCCAGCATTTT
cdr3_aa: CAWGTGLSNQPQHF

d_call: -
cdr3_length: 14
v_call: TRBV25-1
j_call: TRBJ1-1
clone_size: -
cdr3_nt: TGTGCCAGCAGTGAACCGGGGATGAACACTGAAGCTTTCTTT
cdr3_aa: CASSEPGMNTEAFF

d_call: -
cdr3_length: 14
v_call: TRBV6-2/TRBV6-3
j_call: TRBJ2-5
clone_size: once
cdr3_nt: TGTGCCAGCAGTTACGCCACCTTACGGGAGACCCAGTACTTC
cdr3_aa: CASSYATLRETQYF

d_call: -
cdr3_length: 17
v_call: TRBV7-6
j_call: TRBJ1-3
clone_size: -
cdr3_nt: TGTGCCAGCAGCTATCAACCACTTCGGGGCTCTGGAAACACCATATATTTT
cdr3_aa: CASSYQPLRGSGNTIYF

d_call: -
cdr3_length: 14
v_call: TRBV19
j_call: TRBJ1-2
clone_size: -
cdr3_nt: TGTGCCAGTAGTGCGATTCTGGCTAACTATGGCTACACCTTC
cdr3_aa: CASSAILANYGYTF

d_call: TRBD1
cdr3_length: 16
v_call: TRBV6-5
j_call: TRBJ2-7
clone_size: -
cdr3_nt: TGTGCCAGCAGTTATTCAGGGACAGGTCAATCCTACGAGCAGTACTTC
cdr3_aa: CASSYSGTGQSYEQYF

d_call: TRBD2
cdr3_length: 17
v_call: TRBV5-1
j_call: TRBJ2-1
clone_size: once
cdr3_nt: TGCGCCAGCAGCTTGGTCGCTAGCGGGAGAGATAACAATGAGCAGTTCTTC
cdr3_aa: CASSLVASGRDNNEQFF